This TCR beta chain was retrieved from a study of shared clonotypes between healthy human individuals. Naive CD8 cells comprised CD45RO-negative, CCR7-positively selected cells, excluding terminally differentiated effector memory CD45RA+ cells. On this clone itself: Antigen unknown.

Generated by immunoSEQ multiplex PCR, the TCRdb table keeps only in-frame clones and is missing some. The table records some 1,900,000 clones, about 95% of them present only once. General observations from the study: Inspection by rarefaction showed sorted-subset sequencing to be incomplete despite large depth. Across four donors, naive CD4 shared around 5%, naive CD8 around 3.8%, memory CD4 more than 2%, memory CD8 around 0.36%.

The CDR3 length is 14 residues. CDR1 is MNHEY, CDR2 SMNVEV, per germline (reference sequence). V lost 3 bases, J lost 0 bases, and 8 bases lay in between. The chain combines TRBV27 with TRBJ1-1; no clear D gene. Material for sequencing was naive CD8+ T cells sorted from blood. This receptor was taken from a man between 18 and 35 years old in good health. DNA for the CDR3: TGTGCCAGCAGTTTCACCGTTATGAACACTGAAGCTTTCTTT. Protein: CASSFTVMNTEAFF.